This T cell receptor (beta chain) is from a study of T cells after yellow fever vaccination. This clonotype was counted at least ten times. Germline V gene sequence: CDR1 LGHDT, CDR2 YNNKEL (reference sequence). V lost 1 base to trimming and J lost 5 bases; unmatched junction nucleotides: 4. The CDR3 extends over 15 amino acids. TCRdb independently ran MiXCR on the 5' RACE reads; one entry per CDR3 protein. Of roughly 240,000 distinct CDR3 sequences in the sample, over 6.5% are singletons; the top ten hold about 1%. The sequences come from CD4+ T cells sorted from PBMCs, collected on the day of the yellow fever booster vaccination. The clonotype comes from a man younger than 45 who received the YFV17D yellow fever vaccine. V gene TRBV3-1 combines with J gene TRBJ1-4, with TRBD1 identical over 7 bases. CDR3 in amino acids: CASSQATGRNEKLFF. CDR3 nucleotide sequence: TGTGCCAGCAGCCAAGCGACAGGGAGGAATGAAAAACTGTTTTTT.